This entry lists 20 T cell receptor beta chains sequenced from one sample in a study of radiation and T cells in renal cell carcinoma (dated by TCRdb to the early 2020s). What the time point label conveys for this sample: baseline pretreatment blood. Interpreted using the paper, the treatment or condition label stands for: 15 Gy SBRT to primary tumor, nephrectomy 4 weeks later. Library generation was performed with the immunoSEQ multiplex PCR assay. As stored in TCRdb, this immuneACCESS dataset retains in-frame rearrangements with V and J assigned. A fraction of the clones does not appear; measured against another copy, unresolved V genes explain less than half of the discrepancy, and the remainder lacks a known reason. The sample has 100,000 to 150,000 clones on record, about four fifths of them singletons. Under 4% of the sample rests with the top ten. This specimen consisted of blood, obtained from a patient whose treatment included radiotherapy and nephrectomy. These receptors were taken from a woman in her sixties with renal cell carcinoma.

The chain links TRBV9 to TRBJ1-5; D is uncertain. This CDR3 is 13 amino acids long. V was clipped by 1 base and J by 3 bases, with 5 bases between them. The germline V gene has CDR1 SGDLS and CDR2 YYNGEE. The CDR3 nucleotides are TGTGCCAGCAGCGTAAATCTCAATCAGCCCCAGCATTTT. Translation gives CASSVNLNQPQHF.

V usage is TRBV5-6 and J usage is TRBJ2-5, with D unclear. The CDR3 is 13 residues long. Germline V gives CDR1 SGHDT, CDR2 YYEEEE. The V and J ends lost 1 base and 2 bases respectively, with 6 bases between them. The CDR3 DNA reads TGTGCCAGCAGCTTGAAGTTACAAGAGACCCAGTACTTC. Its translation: CASSLKLQETQYF.

The CDR3 nucleotides read TGTGCCAGCTCACCAGGCAGCGCAACAACTGGAAACACCATATATTTT. Protein product: CASSPGSATTGNTIYF. V and J are TRBV18 and TRBJ1-3; D gene uncertain. The V and J ends lost 2 bases and 2 bases respectively, with 13 bases between them. In germline, CDR1 is KGHSH, CDR2 LQKENI. The CDR3 sequence is 16 residues long.

As DNA, the CDR3 is TGTGCCAGTAGTATCATCGGCGTTAACACTGAAGCTTTCTTT. Encoded protein: CASSIIGVNTEAFF. The chain couples TRBV19 to TRBJ1-1; D ambiguous. The length of the CDR3 is 14 residues. Germline values: CDR1 LNHDA, CDR2 SQIVND (reference sequence). Trimming cost V 3 bases and J 2 bases, with 10 bases left between them.

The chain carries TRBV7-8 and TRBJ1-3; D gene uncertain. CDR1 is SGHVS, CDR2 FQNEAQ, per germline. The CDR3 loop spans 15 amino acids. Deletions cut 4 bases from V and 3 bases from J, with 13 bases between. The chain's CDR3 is CASSSARGVGNTIYF. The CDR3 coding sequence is TGTGCCAGCAGCTCCGCCCGTGGAGTTGGAAACACCATATATTTT.

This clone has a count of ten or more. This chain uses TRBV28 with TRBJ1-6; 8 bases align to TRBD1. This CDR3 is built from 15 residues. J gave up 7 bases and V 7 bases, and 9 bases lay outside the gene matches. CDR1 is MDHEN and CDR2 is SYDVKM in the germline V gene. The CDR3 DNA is TGTGCCAGCATATCCCAGGACAGGGAAAATTCACCCCTCCACTTT. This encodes CASISQDRENSPLHF.

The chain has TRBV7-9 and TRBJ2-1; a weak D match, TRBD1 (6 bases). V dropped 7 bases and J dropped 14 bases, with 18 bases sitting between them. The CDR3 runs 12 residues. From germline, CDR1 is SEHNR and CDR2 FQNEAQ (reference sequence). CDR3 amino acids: CASTARGTGEFF. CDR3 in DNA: TGTGCCAGCACCGCGAGGGGGACCGGGGAGTTCTTC.

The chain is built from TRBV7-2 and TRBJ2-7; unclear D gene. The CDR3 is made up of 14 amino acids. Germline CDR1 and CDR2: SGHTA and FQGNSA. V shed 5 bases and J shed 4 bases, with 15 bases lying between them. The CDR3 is CASSDALGSYEQYF. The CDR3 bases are TGTGCCAGCAGCGACGCTTTAGGGTCTTACGAGCAGTACTTC. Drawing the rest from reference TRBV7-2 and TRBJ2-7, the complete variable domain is GAGVSQSPSNKVTEKGKDVELRCDPISGHTALYWYRQSLGQGLEFLIYFQGNSAPDKSGLPSDRFSAERTGGSVSTLTIQRTQQEDSAVYLCASSDALGSYEQYFGPGTRLTVT.

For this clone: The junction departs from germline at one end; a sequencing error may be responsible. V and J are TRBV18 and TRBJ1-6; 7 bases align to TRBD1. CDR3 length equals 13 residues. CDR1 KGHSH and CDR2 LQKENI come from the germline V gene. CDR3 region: CASSPRDSDPLDF. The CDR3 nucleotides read TGTGCCAGCTCACCAAGGGACAGCGACCCTCTGGACTTT.

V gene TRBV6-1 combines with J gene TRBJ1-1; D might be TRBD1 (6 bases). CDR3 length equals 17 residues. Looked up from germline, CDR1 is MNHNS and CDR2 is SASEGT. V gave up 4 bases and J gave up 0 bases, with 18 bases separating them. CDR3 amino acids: CASSVQAGVLMNTEAFF. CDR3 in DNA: TGTGCCAGCAGTGTACAAGCAGGGGTTTTGATGAACACTGAAGCTTTCTTT.

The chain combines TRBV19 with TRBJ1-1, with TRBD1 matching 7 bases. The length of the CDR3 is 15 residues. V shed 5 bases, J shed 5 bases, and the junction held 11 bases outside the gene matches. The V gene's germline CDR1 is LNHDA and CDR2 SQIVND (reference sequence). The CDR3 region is CASSVGQLGGTEAFF. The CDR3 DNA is TGTGCCAGTAGTGTGGGACAGCTGGGGGGAACTGAAGCTTTCTTT.

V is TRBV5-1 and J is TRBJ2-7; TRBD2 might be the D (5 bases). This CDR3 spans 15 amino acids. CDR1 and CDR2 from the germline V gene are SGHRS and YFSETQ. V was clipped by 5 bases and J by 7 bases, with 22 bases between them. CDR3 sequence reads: CASRLGIRAESEQYF. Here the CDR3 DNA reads TGCGCCAGCAGACTAGGGATTAGAGCCGAAAGTGAGCAGTACTTC.

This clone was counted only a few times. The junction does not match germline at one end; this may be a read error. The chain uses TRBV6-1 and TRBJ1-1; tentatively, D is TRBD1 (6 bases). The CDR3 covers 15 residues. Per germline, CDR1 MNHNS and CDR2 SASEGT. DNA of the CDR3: TGTGCCAGCAGAGAAGCCGGACAGTTGAACACTGAAGCTTTCTTT. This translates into CASREAGQLNTEAFF.

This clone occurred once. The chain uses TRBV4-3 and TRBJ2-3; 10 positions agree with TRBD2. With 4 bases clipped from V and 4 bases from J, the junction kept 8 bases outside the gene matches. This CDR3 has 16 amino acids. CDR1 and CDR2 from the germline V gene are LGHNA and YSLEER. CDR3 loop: CASSRALAGSPDTQYF. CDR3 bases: TGCGCCAGCAGCCGAGCACTAGCGGGAAGTCCAGATACGCAGTATTTT.

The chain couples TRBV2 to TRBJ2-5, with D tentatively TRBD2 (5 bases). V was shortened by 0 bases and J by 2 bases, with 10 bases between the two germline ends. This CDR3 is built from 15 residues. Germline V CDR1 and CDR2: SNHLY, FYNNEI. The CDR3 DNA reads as TGTGCCAGCAGTGAAGCGCCCGCGGGTCAAGAGACCCAGTACTTC. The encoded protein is CASSEAPAGQETQYF.

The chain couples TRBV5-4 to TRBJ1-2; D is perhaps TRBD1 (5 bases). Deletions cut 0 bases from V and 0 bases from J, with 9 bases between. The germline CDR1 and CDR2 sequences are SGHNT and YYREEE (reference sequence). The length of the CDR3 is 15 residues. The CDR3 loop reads CASSLVDSPNYGYTF. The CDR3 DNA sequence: TGTGCCAGCAGCTTGGTAGACAGTCCTAACTATGGCTACACCTTC.

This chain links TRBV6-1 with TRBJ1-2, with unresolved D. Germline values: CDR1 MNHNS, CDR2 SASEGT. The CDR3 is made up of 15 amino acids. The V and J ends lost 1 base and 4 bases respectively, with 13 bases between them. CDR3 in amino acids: CASSEGPVPSYGYTF. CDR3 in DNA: TGTGCCAGCAGTGAAGGTCCGGTTCCTAGCTATGGCTACACCTTC.

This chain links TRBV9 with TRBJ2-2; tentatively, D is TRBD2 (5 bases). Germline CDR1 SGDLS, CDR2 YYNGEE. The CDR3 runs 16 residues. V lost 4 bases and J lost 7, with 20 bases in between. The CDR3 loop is CASSLISTGYGGELFF. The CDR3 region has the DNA TGTGCCAGCAGCTTAATAAGTACGGGGTACGGCGGGGAGCTGTTTTTT.

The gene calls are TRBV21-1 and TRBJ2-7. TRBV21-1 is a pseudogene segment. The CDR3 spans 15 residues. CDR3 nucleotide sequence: TGTGCCAGCAGCAAATCCATAACGGGCTTAGGCGAGCAGTACTTC. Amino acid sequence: CASSKSITGLGEQYF.

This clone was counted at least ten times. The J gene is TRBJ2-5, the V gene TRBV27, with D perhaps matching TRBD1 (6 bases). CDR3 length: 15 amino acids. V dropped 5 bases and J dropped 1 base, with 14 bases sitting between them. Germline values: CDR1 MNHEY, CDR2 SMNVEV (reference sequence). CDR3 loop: CASSPWTVRQETQYF. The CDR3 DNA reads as TGTGCCAGCAGTCCCTGGACAGTCCGCCAAGAGACCCAGTACTTC.